The clone carrying this T cell receptor (beta chain) has at least ten counts. The ends lost 0 bases at V and 8 bases at J; junction bases unmatched: 4. This CDR3 comprises 15 residues. CDR1 is MNHEY, CDR2 SVGAGI, per germline. The authors prepared the TCRbeta library with unique molecular identifiers. TCRdb re-analysed the PCR reads in MiXCR, keeping a single row per CDR3 protein. The sample consists of 210,000 or so distinct CDR3 sequences, about 9.5% of them appearing once. The record originates from a study of T-cell reconstitution after alpha-beta-depleted transplantation in children. The chain couples TRBV6-5 to TRBJ1-4; 9 nucleotides line up with TRBD1. This TCR was sampled from a human donor who donated a stem cell graft to a child with acute lymphoblastic leukemia. The sample here was PBMCs from the stem cell graft donor, taken from the stem cell graft. DNA of the CDR3: TGTGCCAGCAGTTACTCCGGGACAGGGTTCGAAAAACTGTTTTTT. It is translated as CASSYSGTGFEKLFF.